This record looks at one T cell receptor (beta chain) sequence and its context. The sample comes from a study of blood T cell repertoires in COVID-19. Turning to the study itself: Spain, Italy and the United States supplied samples that represented acute and convalescent COVID-19. Sources were T cells, B-cell-depleted T cells, or PBMCs; the material itself was cDNA or gDNA.

The CDR3 extends over 8 amino acids. V lost 10 bases, J lost 8 bases, and 5 bases lay in between. Original methodology: Amplifying reference gene primers gave estimates of nucleated cell counts. Sequencing was performed with immunoSEQ multiplex PCR; in TCRdb, only in-frame clones are kept and a portion is missing. V, J and clone size are those of that table, while D and trimming were read from the DNA. The sample has over 85,000 clones; 84% are singletons. This receptor was taken from a man aged 35 to 55 with active or convalescent COVID-19. Sequencing input: peripheral blood. The V gene is TRBV23-1, the J gene TRBJ1-2; no definite D call. TRBV23-1 falls under the ORF class, with uncertain function. The CDR3 protein is CATGGYTF. The CDR3 DNA follows: TGCGCCACGGGAGGCTACACCTTC.